Listed here are 20 T cell receptor beta chains from one sample, sequenced in a study of CD8 T cells in ankylosing spondylitis. These receptors have no identified antigens. Points from the study as a whole: Made up of about eight highly homologous variants, a TCR beta motif appeared characteristic of ankylosing spondylitis blood.

TCRdb reanalysed the 5' RACE reads using MiXCR and keeps one entry per CDR3 protein. Counted here are 750,000 to 850,000 distinct CDR3 sequences, 12% occurring once; the ten biggest clones make up just over 0.5%. The sequenced material came from blood, either unsorted or a sorted T cell fraction (not recorded which). Receptor source: a male donor with ankylosing spondylitis.

There are a few counts of this clonotype. V and J are TRBV6-6 and TRBJ2-1; D call uncertain. This CDR3 spans 13 amino acids. Trimming stripped 9 bases from V and 3 bases from J, with 12 bases between. Germline V gene data show CDR1 as MNHNY and CDR2 as SVGAGI (reference sequence). This CDR3 reads CASKVGDYNEQFF. CDR3 nucleotides: TGTGCCAGTAAGGTCGGCGACTACAATGAGCAGTTCTTC.

This clonotype has more than one count but fewer than ten. This chain joins TRBV5-6 and TRBJ2-1; TRBD1 matches 8 bases. The CDR3 has 15 amino acids. The germline V gene encodes CDR1 SGHDT and CDR2 YYEEEE. Trimming removed 3 bases from V and 4 bases from J; junction bases left unmatched: 6. This CDR3 reads CASSSTGEPYNEQFF. CDR3 nucleotide sequence: TGTGCCAGCAGCTCGACAGGGGAACCTTACAATGAGCAGTTCTTC.

This clonotype was picked up a small number of times. The V and J genes are TRBV4-2 and TRBJ1-6, with 10 bases fitting TRBD1. Germline-derived CDR1 and CDR2 are LGHNA and YNFKEQ. The CDR3 extends over 15 amino acids. Trimming at V came to 4 bases and at J to 8 bases, leaving 5 bases not matched to a gene. Here the CDR3 DNA reads TGTGCCAGCAGCCGCGGGACAGGGGTAGATTCACCCCTCCACTTT. Protein product: CASSRGTGVDSPLHF.

For the CDR3, the DNA is TGCAGTGTAGGTCGGCTGGGGACTGAAGCTTTCTTT. It yields the protein CSVGRLGTEAFF. The gene calls are TRBV20-1 and TRBJ1-1; D unclear. The CDR3 has 12 amino acids. Trimming took off 7 bases at V and 5 bases at J, with 14 bases between the two ends. Germline-derived CDR1 and CDR2 are DFQATT and SNEGSKA (reference sequence).

This clonotype was picked up a small number of times. This chain uses TRBV29-1 with TRBJ2-5; 7 bases map to TRBD1. The germline V gene encodes CDR1 SQVTM and CDR2 ANQGSEA. V gave up 3 bases and J gave up 8 bases; unmatched junction bases: 6. The CDR3 is 12 amino acids. The CDR3 nucleotides are TGCAGCGTTGACAGGGGGTTTGAAACCCAGTACTTC. Translating it yields CSVDRGFETQYF.

The chain couples TRBV7-6 to TRBJ1-1, with 8 bases lining up with TRBD1. V lost 2 bases to trimming and J lost 4 bases; unmatched junction nucleotides: 6. Germline V gene data show CDR1 as SGHVS and CDR2 as FNYEAQ. The CDR3 contains 15 residues. The CDR3 spells CASSLTDTGGTEAFF. CDR3 nucleotides: TGTGCCAGCAGCTTAACCGACACAGGGGGCACTGAAGCTTTCTTT.

The rearrangement uses TRBV4-3 and TRBJ2-7, with a possible D match to TRBD2 (6 bases). V lost 0 bases to trimming and J lost 5 bases, with 8 bases between them. Per the germline V gene, CDR1 is LGHNA and CDR2 is YSLEER. The CDR3 loop spans 13 amino acids. This chain's CDR3 is CASSQDWTNEQYF. The CDR3 coding sequence is TGCGCCAGCAGCCAAGATTGGACTAACGAGCAGTACTTC.

This clonotype has just a few counts. This chain links TRBV20-1 with TRBJ2-1; 9 bases map to TRBD2. The trim removed 8 bases at V and 2 bases at J, leaving 4 bases unmatched. This CDR3 contains 13 residues. Germline CDR1 reads DFQATT; CDR2 reads SNEGSKA (reference sequence). CDR3: CSTIAGAYNEQFF. The CDR3 region has the DNA TGCAGTACTATAGCGGGAGCCTACAATGAGCAGTTCTTC.

The chain carries TRBV10-3 and TRBJ1-3; D unresolved. The CDR3 loop spans 14 amino acids. The germline CDR1 and CDR2 sequences are ENHRY and SYGVKD. Trimming took 8 bases from V and 0 from J, leaving 11 bases between them. Written as DNA, the CDR3 is TGTGCCATCTGGGCAGGACCCTCTGGAAACACCATATATTTT. It encodes CAIWAGPSGNTIYF.

This chain uses TRBV15 with TRBJ2-7, with 10 bases identical to TRBD2. CDR3 length: 18 residues. The V and J ends lost 0 bases and 2 bases, in that order; junction bases with no gene match: 10. CDR1 is LNHNV, CDR2 YYDKDF, per germline (reference sequence). DNA for the CDR3: TGTGCCACCAGCAGAGATGACAGTAGTAGCGGGAGGACCTACGAGCAGTACTTC. It is translated as CATSRDDSSSGRTYEQYF.

V gene TRBV5-1 combines with J gene TRBJ1-6; D not resolved. The CDR3 has 16 residues. CDR1 is SGHRS, CDR2 YFSETQ, per germline. Trimming removed 2 bases from V and 0 bases from J, with 9 bases in between. CDR3 region: CASSLGPGSYNSPLHF. The CDR3 bases are TGCGCCAGCAGCTTAGGGCCGGGCTCCTATAATTCACCCCTCCACTTT.

This clonotype was found a few times. This chain connects TRBV7-2 to TRBJ2-5, with D maybe TRBD1 (6 bases). The CDR3 sequence is 13 residues long. Trimming took 4 bases from V and 6 from J, leaving 12 bases between them. CDR1 and CDR2 (germline): SGHTA, FQGNSA. CDR3 amino acids: CASSWDNRQTQYF. For the CDR3, the DNA is TGTGCCAGCAGCTGGGACAATCGGCAGACCCAGTACTTC.

In this sample, this clonotype turned up many times. The CDR3 region has the DNA TGCGCCAGCAGAATGGTCCCCGGAACCGACGAGCAGTACTTC. Translation: CASRMVPGTDEQYF. The rearrangement joins TRBV5-1 to TRBJ2-7; D call uncertain. CDR3 size: 14 residues. Trimming stripped 5 bases from V and 5 bases from J, with 17 bases between. Germline CDR1 reads SGHRS; CDR2 reads YFSETQ.

V is TRBV30 and J is TRBJ2-1; D not certain. The V gene lost 3 bases and the J gene lost 0 bases, with 9 bases spanning the gap. The CDR3 spans 14 residues. The germline CDR1 and CDR2 sequences are GTSNPN and SVGIG (reference sequence). CDR3: CAWRTPGSYNEQFF. CDR3 in DNA: TGTGCCTGGAGGACCCCAGGCTCCTACAATGAGCAGTTCTTC. Together with reference TRBV30 and TRBJ2-1, the CDR3 gives the full variable domain: SQTIHQWPATLVQPVGSPLSLECTVEGTSNPNLYWYRQAAGRGLQLLFYSVGIGQISSEVPQNLSASRPQDRQFILSSKKLLLSDSGFYLCAWRTPGSYNEQFFGPGTRLTVL.

The chain couples TRBV4-2 to TRBJ2-5; D is possibly TRBD2 (5 bases). In germline, CDR1 is LGHNA, CDR2 YNFKEQ. This CDR3 comprises 15 residues. The V gene lost 0 bases and the J gene lost 0 bases, with 8 bases spanning the gap. The CDR3 DNA follows: TGTGCCAGCAGCCAAGACCGACTAAACCAAGAGACCCAGTACTTC. Its protein product is CASSQDRLNQETQYF.

This clonotype was seen a handful of times. The V gene is TRBV10-3, the J gene TRBJ2-7, with TRBD2 matching 14 bases. CDR1 and CDR2 (germline): ENHRY, SYGVKD. V dropped 6 bases and J dropped 6; count of bases not matched to a gene: 4. The CDR3 is made up of 14 amino acids. In nucleotides, the CDR3 is TGTGCCATCAGGTCGGGACTAGCGGGAGTCGAGCAGTACTTC. Its protein is CAIRSGLAGVEQYF.

For the CDR3, the DNA is TGCGCCAGCAACCTTAGGGGGGGGGACGATCAGCCCCAGCATTTT. Protein: CASNLRGGDDQPQHF. V gene TRBV10-1 combines with J gene TRBJ1-5; tentatively, D is TRBD1 (6 bases). In germline, CDR1 is WNHNN, CDR2 SYGVQD (reference sequence). V gave up 7 bases and J gave up 5 bases, with 18 bases separating them. CDR3 length: 15 amino acids.

This clonotype showed up just a few times. The chain carries TRBV7-9 and TRBJ2-6; D gene unclear. V was shortened by 5 bases and J by 0 bases, with 11 bases between the two germline ends. CDR3 length: 16 residues. Germline V CDR1 and CDR2: SEHNR, FQNEAQ (reference sequence). The DNA for the CDR3 is TGTGCCAGCAGCCCCAAATCGTCCTCTGGGGCCAACGTCCTGACTTTC. It is translated as CASSPKSSSGANVLTF.

This clonotype showed up just a few times. This rearrangement joins TRBV5-1 to TRBJ1-4; D remains unclear. The CDR3 runs 18 residues. From germline, CDR1 is SGHRS and CDR2 YFSETQ. V was cut by 5 bases and J by 7 bases, with 27 bases left in between. CDR3 DNA sequence: TGCGCCAGCAGGTCCCGGAGTCCAAAGGTTGAGGTACCTGAAAAACTGTTTTTT. Its protein product is CASRSRSPKVEVPEKLFF.

At least ten counts were recorded for this clonotype. The chain has TRBV24-1 and TRBJ2-3; D might be TRBD1 or TRBD2, each matching 5 bases. Trimming stripped 2 bases from V and 2 bases from J, with 10 bases between. This CDR3 has 15 amino acids. CDR1 is KGHDR, CDR2 SFDVKD, per germline. As DNA, the CDR3 is TGTGCCACCAGTGATTCGGGGACGGCCACAGATACGCAGTATTTT. The encoded protein is CATSDSGTATDTQYF.